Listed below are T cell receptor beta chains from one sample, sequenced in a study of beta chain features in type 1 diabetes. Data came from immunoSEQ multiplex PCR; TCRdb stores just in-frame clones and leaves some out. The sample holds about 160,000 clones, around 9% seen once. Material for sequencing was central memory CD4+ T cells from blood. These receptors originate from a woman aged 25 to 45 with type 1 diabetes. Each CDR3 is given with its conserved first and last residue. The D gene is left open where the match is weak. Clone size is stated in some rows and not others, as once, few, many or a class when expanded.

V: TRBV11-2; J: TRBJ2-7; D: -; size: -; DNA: TGTGCCAGCAGCCCCGTCCGCGGGGCGCACTCCTACGAGCAGTACTTC; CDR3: CASSPVRGAHSYEQYF
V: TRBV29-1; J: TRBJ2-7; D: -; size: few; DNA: TGCAGCGTTGTCCAGGACAGGGAGGGCGAGCAGTACTTC; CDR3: CSVVQDREGEQYF
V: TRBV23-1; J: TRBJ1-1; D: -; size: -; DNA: TGCGCCAGCAGTCAATCGCCATCGAGCGGCGCTGAAGCTTTCTTT; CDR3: CASSQSPSSGAEAFF
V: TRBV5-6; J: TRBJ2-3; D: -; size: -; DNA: TGTGCCAGCAGTCTTTCGAGGTACACAGATACGCAGTATTTT; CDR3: CASSLSRYTDTQYF
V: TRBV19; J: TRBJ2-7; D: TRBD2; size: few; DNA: TGTGCCAGTAGACCCAGCGGGGGGCTATCCTACGAGCAGTACTTC; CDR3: CASRPSGGLSYEQYF
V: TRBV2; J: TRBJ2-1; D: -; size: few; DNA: TGTGCCAGCACTGGAGAGCAAAAGGTGCAGTTCTTC; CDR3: CASTGEQKVQFF
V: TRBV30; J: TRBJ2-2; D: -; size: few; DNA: TGTGCCTGGAGTGTTAGGGGCACCGCGAACACCGGGGAGCTGTTTTTT; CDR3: CAWSVRGTANTGELFF
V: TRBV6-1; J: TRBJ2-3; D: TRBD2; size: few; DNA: TGTGCCAGCAGTGTGTTCGGGAGGTTAGATACGCAGTATTTT; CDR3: CASSVFGRLDTQYF
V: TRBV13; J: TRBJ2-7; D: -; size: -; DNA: TGTGCCAGCAGCTTTGACAGACTCAGCTCCTACGAGCAGTACTTC; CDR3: CASSFDRLSSYEQYF
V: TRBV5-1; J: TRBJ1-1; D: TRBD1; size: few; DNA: TGCGCCAGCAGCTTCTGGACAGGGAACACTGAAGCTTTCTTT; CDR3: CASSFWTGNTEAFF
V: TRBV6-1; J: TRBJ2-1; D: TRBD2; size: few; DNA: TGTGCCAGCAGGGCAAGGACTAGCGGGAACCATGAGCAGTTCTTC; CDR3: CASRARTSGNHEQFF
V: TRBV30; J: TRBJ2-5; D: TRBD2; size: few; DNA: TGTGCCTGGAGTGTACGACTAGCGGGACGGGAGACCCAGTACTTC; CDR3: CAWSVRLAGRETQYF
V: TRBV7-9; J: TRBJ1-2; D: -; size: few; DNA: TGTGCCAGCACCGCTGGGGAGGGTGGCTACACCTTC; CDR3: CASTAGEGGYTF
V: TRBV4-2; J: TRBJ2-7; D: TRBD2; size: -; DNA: TGTGCCAGCAGTCCCGTCGGGACTAGCGGGAACGAGCAGTACTTC; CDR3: CASSPVGTSGNEQYF